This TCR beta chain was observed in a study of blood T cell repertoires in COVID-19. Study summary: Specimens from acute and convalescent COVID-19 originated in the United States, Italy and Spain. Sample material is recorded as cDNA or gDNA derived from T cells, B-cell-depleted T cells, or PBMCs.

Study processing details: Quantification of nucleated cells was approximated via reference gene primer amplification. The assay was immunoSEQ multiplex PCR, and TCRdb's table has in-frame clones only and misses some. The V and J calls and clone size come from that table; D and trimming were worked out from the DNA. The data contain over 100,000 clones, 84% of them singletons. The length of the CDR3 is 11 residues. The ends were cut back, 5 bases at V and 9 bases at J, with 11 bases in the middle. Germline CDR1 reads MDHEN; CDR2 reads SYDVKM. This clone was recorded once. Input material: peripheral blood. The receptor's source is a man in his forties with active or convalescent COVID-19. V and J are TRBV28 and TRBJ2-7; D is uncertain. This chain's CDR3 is CASSRSNGQYF. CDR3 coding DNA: TGTGCCAGCAGTCGCTCAAACGGGCAGTACTTC.